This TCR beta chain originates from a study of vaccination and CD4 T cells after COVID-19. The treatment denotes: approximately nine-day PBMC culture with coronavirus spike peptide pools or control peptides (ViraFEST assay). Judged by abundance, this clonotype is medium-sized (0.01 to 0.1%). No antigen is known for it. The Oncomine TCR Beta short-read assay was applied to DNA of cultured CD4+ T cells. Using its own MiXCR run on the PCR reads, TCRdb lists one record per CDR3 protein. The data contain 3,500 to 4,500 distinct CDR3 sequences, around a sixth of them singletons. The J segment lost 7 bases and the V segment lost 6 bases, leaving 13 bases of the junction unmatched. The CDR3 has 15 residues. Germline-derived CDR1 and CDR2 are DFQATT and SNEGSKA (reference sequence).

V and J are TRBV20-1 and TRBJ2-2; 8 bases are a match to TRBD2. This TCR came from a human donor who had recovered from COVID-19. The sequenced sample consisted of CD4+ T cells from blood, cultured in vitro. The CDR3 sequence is CSAQHRGGVGGELFF. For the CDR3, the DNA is TGCAGTGCGCAACATCGGGGGGGCGTCGGCGGGGAGCTGTTTTTT.